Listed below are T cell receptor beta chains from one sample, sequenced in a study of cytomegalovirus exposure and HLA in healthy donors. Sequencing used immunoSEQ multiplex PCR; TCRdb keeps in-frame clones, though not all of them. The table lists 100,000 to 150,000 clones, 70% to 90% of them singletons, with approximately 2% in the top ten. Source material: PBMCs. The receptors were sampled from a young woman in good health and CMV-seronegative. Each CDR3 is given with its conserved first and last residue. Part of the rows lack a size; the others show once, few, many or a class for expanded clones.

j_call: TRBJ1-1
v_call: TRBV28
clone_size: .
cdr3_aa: CASSFWRGREAEAFF

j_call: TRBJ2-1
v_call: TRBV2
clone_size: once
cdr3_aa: CASSGRQGGRANEQFF

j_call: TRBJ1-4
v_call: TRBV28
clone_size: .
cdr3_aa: CASSLGLASTNEKLFF

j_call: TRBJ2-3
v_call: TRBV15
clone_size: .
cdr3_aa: CATSRAGLAGGRRDTQYF

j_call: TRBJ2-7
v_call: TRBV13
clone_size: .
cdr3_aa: CASSFDRSHEQYF

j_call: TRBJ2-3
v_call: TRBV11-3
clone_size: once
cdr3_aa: CASSLDWGGPSTDTQYF

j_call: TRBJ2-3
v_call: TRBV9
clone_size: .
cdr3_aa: CASSAQNTDTQYF

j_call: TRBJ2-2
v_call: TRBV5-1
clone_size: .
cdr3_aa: CASSFPLGQITGELFF

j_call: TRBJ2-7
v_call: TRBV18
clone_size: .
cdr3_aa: CASRGVNEQYF

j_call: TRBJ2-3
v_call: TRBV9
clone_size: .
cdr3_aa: CASSPGLAGGRTDTQYF

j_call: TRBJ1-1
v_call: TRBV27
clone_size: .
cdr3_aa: CASSLGHKNTEAFF

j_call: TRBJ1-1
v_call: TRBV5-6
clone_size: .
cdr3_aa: CASSYLGQGVVYAFF

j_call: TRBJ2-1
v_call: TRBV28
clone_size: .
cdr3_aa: CASRPEDSNYNEQFF

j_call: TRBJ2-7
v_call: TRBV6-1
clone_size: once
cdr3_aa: CAGSDGTRSGEQYF

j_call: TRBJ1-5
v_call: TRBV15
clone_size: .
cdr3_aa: CATTQFINQPQHF

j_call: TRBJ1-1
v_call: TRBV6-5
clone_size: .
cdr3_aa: CASSYSAATTEAFF

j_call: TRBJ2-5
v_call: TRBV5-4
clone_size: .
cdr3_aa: CASSSPGAETQYF

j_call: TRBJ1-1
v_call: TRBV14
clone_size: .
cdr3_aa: CASSQAAGTVYTEAFF

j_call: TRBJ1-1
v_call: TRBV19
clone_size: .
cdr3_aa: CASSNRGRRVNTEAFF

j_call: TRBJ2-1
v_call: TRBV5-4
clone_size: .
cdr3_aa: CASSLGRSGNEQFF

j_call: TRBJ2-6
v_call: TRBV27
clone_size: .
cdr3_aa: CASSLSTGFPSGANVLTF

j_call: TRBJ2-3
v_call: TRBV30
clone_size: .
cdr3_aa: CAWSPGVTVSDTQYF

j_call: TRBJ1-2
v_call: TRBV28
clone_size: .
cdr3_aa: CASSLHAGQSYGYTF

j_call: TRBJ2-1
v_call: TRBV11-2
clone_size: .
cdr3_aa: CASSSWERSYNEQFF

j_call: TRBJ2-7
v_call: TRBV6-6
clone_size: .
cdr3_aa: CASSPRGDEQYF

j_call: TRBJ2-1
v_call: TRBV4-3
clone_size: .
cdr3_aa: CASSQGTGGINEQFF

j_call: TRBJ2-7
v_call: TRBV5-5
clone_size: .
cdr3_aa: CASSLHGQGSNYEQYF